The 21 T cell receptor beta chains given below trace back to one sample, sequenced in a study of T cells after yellow fever vaccination. TCRdb re-called the 5' RACE reads with MiXCR, one entry per CDR3 protein. The table lists some 560,000 distinct CDR3 sequences, over 15% of them singletons. Source: PBMCs, taken 15 days after the yellow fever booster vaccination. All receptors derive from a man between 25 and 39 years old who received the YFV17D yellow fever vaccine.

V and J are TRBV5-6 and TRBJ2-5; either TRBD1 or TRBD2 may supply D (5 bases each). V dropped 2 bases and J dropped 0 bases, with 20 bases sitting between them. The CDR3 loop spans 18 amino acids. Germline CDR1 is SGHDT and CDR2 is YYEEEE. DNA of the CDR3: TGTGCCAGCAGCTTTTATCGGGACGCCCGTTGGCACCAAGAGACCCAGTACTTC. This sequence encodes CASSFYRDARWHQETQYF.

The J gene is TRBJ2-7, the V gene TRBV20-1; D is perhaps TRBD1 or TRBD2 (5 bases each). The ends were cut back, 7 bases at V and 6 bases at J, with 16 bases in the middle. The CDR3 has 12 residues. Germline CDR1 and CDR2: DFQATT and SNEGSKA (reference sequence). CDR3 region: CSVRDLPVEQYF. In DNA form, the CDR3 reads TGCAGTGTAAGGGACCTCCCCGTCGAGCAGTACTTC.

The chain links TRBV25-1 to TRBJ2-7; D could derive from TRBD1 or TRBD2 (5 bases each). The CDR3 runs to 13 residues. Germline CDR1 is MGHDK and CDR2 is SYGVNS. Trimming cost V 2 bases and J 1 base, with 6 bases left between them. The CDR3 sequence is CASSEGGSYEQYF. CDR3 bases: TGTGCCAGCAGTGAAGGGGGATCCTACGAGCAGTACTTC.

This clonotype appeared a few times. The rearrangement joins TRBV5-6 to TRBJ2-2; D is possibly TRBD1 or TRBD2 (5 bases each). In germline, CDR1 is SGHDT, CDR2 YYEEEE. The CDR3 sequence is 15 residues long. The V end lost 6 bases, the J end lost 4 bases, and 16 bases lay between the germline ends. The DNA for the CDR3 is TGTGCCAGCATCTGGGGACGAATGGCCACCGGGGAGCTGTTTTTT. This codes for CASIWGRMATGELFF. Combining the CDR3 with reference TRBV5-6 and TRBJ2-2 gives the whole variable domain DAGVTQSPTHLIKTRGQQVTLRCSPKSGHDTVSWYQQALGQGPQFIFQYYEEEERQRGNFPDRFSGHQFPNYSSELNVNALLLGDSALYLCASIWGRMATGELFFGEGSRLTVL.

The chain is built from TRBV5-1 and TRBJ2-3; maybe TRBD2 (5 bases). This CDR3 contains 15 residues. From germline, CDR1 is SGHRS and CDR2 YFSETQ. Trimming left V 0 bases short and J 0 bases short, with 8 bases between. The chain's CDR3 is CASSLGGISTDTQYF. As DNA, the CDR3 is TGCGCCAGCAGCTTGGGAGGGATAAGCACAGATACGCAGTATTTT.

V usage is TRBV18 and J usage is TRBJ2-5; 10 positions match TRBD2. With 3 bases clipped from V and 1 base from J, the junction kept 2 bases outside the gene matches. This CDR3 comprises 15 residues. The germline CDR1 and CDR2 sequences are KGHSH and LQKENI. The DNA for the CDR3 is TGTGCCAGCTCACCTACTAGCGGGACCCAAGAGACCCAGTACTTC. It yields the protein CASSPTSGTQETQYF.

The CDR3 sequence is CASSLAGHTEAFF. The CDR3 DNA sequence: TGTGCCAGCAGCTTAGCAGGGCACACTGAAGCTTTCTTT. The V and J genes are TRBV7-2 and TRBJ1-1; no firm D call. Germline lookup yields CDR1 SGHTA and CDR2 FQGNSA. This CDR3 region has 13 residues. V lost 0 bases to trimming and J lost 3 bases, with 5 bases between them.

This clonotype has just a few counts. The rearrangement joins TRBV20-1 to TRBJ2-1; 7 nucleotides agree with TRBD2. The CDR3 is 14 residues long. Unmatched junction bases numbered 6, after V lost 6 bases and J lost 1 base. Germline V gene sequence: CDR1 DFQATT, CDR2 SNEGSKA (reference sequence). Written as DNA, the CDR3 is TGCAGTGCACCGACTAGCAGTTCCTACAATGAGCAGTTCTTC. Its protein is CSAPTSSSYNEQFF.

The sample holds a few counts of this clonotype. This chain connects TRBV6-5 to TRBJ2-6; tentative D call: TRBD1 (6 bases). The length of the CDR3 is 18 residues. Trimming shortened V by 4 bases and J by 0 bases, and 16 bases separated the two germline ends. The germline V gene has CDR1 MNHEY and CDR2 SVGAGI. Written as DNA, the CDR3 is TGTGCCAGCAGTTTCAAACGGGACACCTACTCTGGGGCCAACGTCCTGACTTTC. It translates to CASSFKRDTYSGANVLTF.

This clonotype was observed a handful of times. As DNA, the CDR3 is TGTGCCAGCTCACCCGGGTGGGACAGGAATGAAAAACTGTTTTTT. Amino acids: CASSPGWDRNEKLFF. This rearrangement joins TRBV18 to TRBJ1-4, with 8 bases lining up with TRBD1. The CDR3 sequence is 15 residues long. Germline CDR1 is KGHSH and CDR2 is LQKENI. V lost 3 bases to trimming and J lost 5 bases; unmatched junction nucleotides: 5.

This clonotype was observed a handful of times. The rearrangement links TRBV4-1 to TRBJ2-1; a weak D match, TRBD1 (6 bases). Germline V gene lookup returns CDR1 MGHRA and CDR2 YSYEKL. V lost 3 bases to trimming and J lost 3 bases, with 15 bases between them. The CDR3 consists of 16 residues. The CDR3 sequence is CASSQGHNRDYNEQFF. The DNA for the CDR3 is TGCGCCAGCAGCCAGGGACACAACAGGGACTACAATGAGCAGTTCTTC.

The genes are TRBV18 and TRBJ2-3; D uncertain. In germline, CDR1 is KGHSH, CDR2 LQKENI. The CDR3 has 15 amino acids. Trimming removed 0 bases at V and 6 bases at J, with 13 bases between. CDR3 bases: TGTGCCAGCTCACCACCGAGCGTTCCTGGGGATACGCAGTATTTT. The encoded protein is CASSPPSVPGDTQYF.

This clonotype was observed a handful of times. V is TRBV2 and J is TRBJ2-2; 8 nucleotides match TRBD2. CDR1 is SNHLY, CDR2 FYNNEI, per germline. The CDR3 covers 16 residues. V lost 7 bases and J lost 1; bases outside the gene matches: 8. The CDR3 DNA reads TGTGCCAGCATTGCGGGCACTAGCGGGAACACCGGGGAGCTGTTTTTT. Its translation: CASIAGTSGNTGELFF.

This clonotype was counted once. The chain has TRBV7-2 and TRBJ2-6; D perhaps matches TRBD1 (5 bases). The germline CDR1 and CDR2 sequences are SGHTA and FQGNSA. The V end was cut by 6 bases, the J end by 0 bases, with 12 bases between. The CDR3 covers 16 residues. The CDR3 region is CASRGAGPSGANVLTF. CDR3 sequence (DNA): TGTGCCAGCAGAGGGGCAGGCCCCTCTGGGGCCAACGTCCTGACTTTC.

The chain has TRBV21-1 and TRBJ1-2. TRBV21-1 is flagged as a pseudogene. The CDR3 extends over 14 amino acids. CDR3 nucleotide sequence: TGTGCCAGCAGGTACCACAGATCGAACTATGGCTACACCTTC. Encoded protein: CASRYHRSNYGYTF.

The rearrangement links TRBV7-9 to TRBJ2-1; a possible D gene is TRBD1 (6 bases). V was clipped by 11 bases and J by 13 bases, with 18 bases between them. This CDR3 has 11 residues. From germline, CDR1 is SEHNR and CDR2 FQNEAQ (reference sequence). The CDR3 here is CALQGSADQFF. The DNA of the CDR3 is TGTGCCCTACAGGGCTCCGCAGACCAGTTCTTC. The whole variable domain, filled in from reference TRBV7-9 and TRBJ2-1, reads DTGVSQNPRHKITKRGQNVTFRCDPISEHNRLYWYRQTLGQGPEFLTYFQNEAQLEKSRLLSDRFSAERPKGSFSTLEIQRTEQGDSAMYLCALQGSADQFFGPGTRLTVL.

This clonotype showed up just a few times. CDR3 loop: CASSRLAGTYNEQFF. The CDR3, as DNA: TGCGCCAGCAGCAGACTAGCGGGAACCTACAATGAGCAGTTCTTC. This chain connects TRBV5-1 to TRBJ2-1, with TRBD2 matching 11 bases. Germline CDR1 is SGHRS and CDR2 is YFSETQ. CDR3 length: 15 residues. The junction had 2 bases not matched to a gene; V was cut back by 4 bases and J by 2 bases.

J is TRBJ1-2 and V is TRBV28; D gene unclear. The germline gives CDR1 MDHEN, CDR2 SYDVKM. Trimming shortened V by 3 bases and J by 8 bases, and 13 bases separated the two germline ends. CDR3 size: 13 residues. The CDR3 loop is CASSLPWGHGYTF. CDR3 DNA sequence: TGTGCCAGCAGTTTGCCGTGGGGTCACGGCTACACCTTC.

This clonotype showed up just once. The chain recombines TRBV27 with TRBJ2-5, with a tentative D call TRBD1 (6 bases). V was cut by 5 bases and J by 9 bases, with 16 bases left in between. This CDR3 has 13 residues. Per germline, CDR1 MNHEY and CDR2 SMNVEV (reference sequence). Here the CDR3 reads CASSQTGLVAQYF. The CDR3 DNA reads TGTGCCAGCAGTCAGACAGGTTTGGTTGCCCAGTACTTC.

There are a few counts of this clonotype. The genes are TRBV7-9 and TRBJ2-5; 8 bases match TRBD2. The germline gives CDR1 SEHNR, CDR2 FQNEAQ (reference sequence). The CDR3 covers 15 residues. The junction had 12 bases not matched to a gene; V was cut back by 7 bases and J by 5 bases. The CDR3 coding sequence is TGTGCCAGCATTAACTTTAGCGGGATAACGGAGACCCAGTACTTC. This sequence encodes CASINFSGITETQYF.

The V gene is TRBV29-1, the J gene TRBJ2-5, with TRBD1 identical over 7 bases. V gave up 4 bases and J gave up 5 bases; unmatched junction bases: 4. Per germline, CDR1 SQVTM and CDR2 ANQGSEA. This CDR3 contains 12 residues. The DNA of the CDR3 is TGCAGCGTTGCAGGGGGTTTTGAGACCCAGTACTTC. Protein product: CSVAGGFETQYF.